A single sample is the source of the 24 T cell receptor beta chains below, sequenced in a study of T cells in narcolepsy. Profiling relied on immunoSEQ multiplex PCR, and the TCRdb table lists in-frame clones only, not all of them. The table shows over 25,000 clones, with around 84% occurring only once. Specimen: memory (CD45RA-) CD4+ T cells from blood. These receptors all stem from a human donor in good health.

This chain joins TRBV19 and TRBJ2-1, with D unresolved. V lost 3 bases, J lost 6 bases, and 9 bases lay in between. The CDR3 runs to 13 residues. CDR1 and CDR2 from the germline V gene are LNHDA and SQIVND (reference sequence). The CDR3 is CASSISVPNEQFF. The CDR3 DNA follows: TGTGCCAGTAGTATCTCAGTGCCCAATGAGCAGTTCTTC. Combining the CDR3 with reference TRBV19 and TRBJ2-1 gives the whole variable domain DGGITQSPKYLFRKEGQNVTLSCEQNLNHDAMYWYRQDPGQGLRLIYYSQIVNDFQKGDIAEGYSVSREKKESFPLTVTSAQKNPTAFYLCASSISVPNEQFFGPGTRLTVL.

The rearrangement links TRBV28 to TRBJ2-1; 8 bases agree with TRBD2. This CDR3 has 15 amino acids. Germline assignment: CDR1 MDHEN and CDR2 SYDVKM. The J segment lost 0 bases and the V segment lost 5 bases, leaving 3 bases of the junction unmatched. DNA of the CDR3: TGTGCCAGCAGTCCACTAGCGGCCTCCTACAATGAGCAGTTCTTC. Protein: CASSPLAASYNEQFF.

The chain joins TRBV30 to TRBJ2-3; D gene unclear. Looked up from germline, CDR1 is GTSNPN and CDR2 is SVGIG (reference sequence). Between the trimmed V and J ends, which lost 0 bases and 3 bases, there was a span of 13 bases. There are 15 residues in the CDR3. The CDR3 DNA follows: TGTGCCTGGAGTGTAGGCATGCTTAAAACAGATACGCAGTATTTT. Amino acids: CAWSVGMLKTDTQYF.

This rearrangement joins TRBV11-3 to TRBJ2-2; 7 nucleotides agree with TRBD2. Germline-derived CDR1 and CDR2 are SGHNT and YENEEA. After removal of 5 bases from V and 4 bases from J, the junction contained 4 bases not matched to a gene. The CDR3 is 14 amino acids. The CDR3 nucleotides are TGTGCCAGCAGCCAAAGCGGGGTCACCGGGGAGCTGTTTTTT. Its translation is CASSQSGVTGELFF.

The CDR3 DNA reads TGTGCCAGCAGCGGGACAGGGCCTTTCGGGGAGCAGTTCTTC. As protein: CASSGTGPFGEQFF. The chain is built from TRBV28 and TRBJ2-1; 9 nucleotides align to TRBD1. V was pared by 6 bases and J by 10 bases, with 10 bases of the junction left unmatched. The CDR3 is made up of 14 amino acids. From germline, CDR1 is MDHEN and CDR2 SYDVKM.

Here the CDR3 DNA reads TGTGCCAGCAGTTTAGTGGGTTCCGGGAACACTGAAGCTTTCTTT. Translation: CASSLVGSGNTEAFF. The J gene is TRBJ1-1, the V gene TRBV27, with no clear D. V lost 2 bases and J 1 base, leaving 11 bases between the germline ends. This CDR3 is built from 15 residues. CDR1 and CDR2 (germline): MNHEY, SMNVEV (reference sequence).

The chain recombines TRBV12-5 with TRBJ1-2; D is ambiguous. Germline V lookup: CDR1 LGHNT, CDR2 FRNRAP. V shed 4 bases and J shed 2 bases, with 11 bases lying between them. The CDR3 spans 14 residues. CDR3 DNA: TGTGCTAGTGGTTATGAGGGAGCCAACTATGGCTACACCTTC. Its translation is CASGYEGANYGYTF.

The rearrangement uses TRBV5-4 and TRBJ1-2, with 9 nucleotides matching TRBD1. The germline V gene has CDR1 SGHNT and CDR2 YYREEE (reference sequence). The V segment lost 0 bases and the J segment 1 base; nucleotides outside the gene matches: 7. CDR3 length equals 17 residues. As DNA, the CDR3 is TGTGCCAGCAGCTTGGAGGGGGACAGGGCGATTAACTATGGCTACACCTTC. Protein sequence: CASSLEGDRAINYGYTF. The variable domain in full, completed from reference TRBV5-4 and TRBJ1-2, reads ETGVTQSPTHLIKTRGQQVTLRCSSQSGHNTVSWYQQALGQGPQFIFQYYREEENGRGNFPPRFSGLQFPNYSSELNVNALELDDSALYLCASSLEGDRAINYGYTFGSGTRLTVV.

This chain connects TRBV6-4 to TRBJ2-1; D perhaps matches TRBD2 (6 bases). Trimming took 4 bases from V and 4 from J, leaving 14 bases between them. Germline loops: CDR1 MRHNA, CDR2 SNTAGT. This CDR3 comprises 15 residues. The CDR3 reads CASSVGTSRYNEQFF. The CDR3 region has the DNA TGTGCCAGCAGTGTAGGAACTAGCCGGTACAATGAGCAGTTCTTC.

This clone was observed once. The gene calls are TRBV10-2 and TRBJ2-7, with 10 positions matching TRBD1. The germline V gene encodes CDR1 WSHSY and CDR2 SAAADI. Unmatched junction bases numbered 3, after V lost 8 bases and J lost 5 bases. The CDR3 loop spans 12 amino acids. DNA for the CDR3: TGCGCCAGCGGGACAGGGGCCCACGAGCAGTACTTC. This translates into CASGTGAHEQYF.

The rearrangement links TRBV2 to TRBJ2-1; D call uncertain. The CDR3 is 13 amino acids. The V gene's germline CDR1 is SNHLY and CDR2 FYNNEI. With 6 bases removed from V and 4 bases from J, the gap between germline ends came to 10 bases. CDR3 in amino acids: CASSGGEYNEQFF. The CDR3 DNA sequence: TGTGCCAGCAGCGGCGGTGAATACAATGAGCAGTTCTTC.

This clone was counted a few times. This sequence joins TRBV27 and TRBJ2-3; unclear D gene. From germline, CDR1 is MNHEY and CDR2 SMNVEV (reference sequence). With 4 bases removed from V and 1 base from J, the gap between germline ends came to 3 bases. The CDR3 totals 12 residues. Here the CDR3 reads CASSSRTDTQYF. CDR3 nucleotides: TGTGCCAGCAGTTCCCGCACAGATACGCAGTATTTT.

The CDR3 protein is CASSLGGGEREQYF. In nucleotides, the CDR3 is TGCGCCAGCAGCTTGGGCGGTGGAGAACGGGAGCAGTACTTC. The chain uses TRBV5-1 and TRBJ2-5, with D tentatively TRBD2 (6 bases). V lost 0 bases and J 11 bases, leaving 17 bases between the germline ends. Germline V gene sequence: CDR1 SGHRS, CDR2 YFSETQ. This CDR3 region has 14 residues.

The chain's CDR3 is CASRGPGDTEAFF. For the CDR3, the DNA is TGTGCCAGCAGGGGACCTGGGGACACTGAAGCTTTCTTT. The V call is TRBV6-1, the J call TRBJ1-1; D is possibly TRBD1 (5 bases). Germline-derived CDR1 and CDR2 are MNHNS and SASEGT. The CDR3 consists of 13 residues. Trimming took off 6 bases at V and 3 bases at J, with 11 bases between the two ends.

The chain joins TRBV4-1 to TRBJ1-6; D gene unclear. The germline V and J ends were trimmed by 1 base and 14 bases, with 24 bases remaining between them. CDR1 is MGHRA and CDR2 is YSYEKL in the germline V gene. This CDR3 has 17 residues. The CDR3 nucleotides read TGCGCCAGCAGCCAAGTAAGGATCGTTAAAGGGCCGGGAACCCTCCACTTT. Its protein product is CASSQVRIVKGPGTLHF.

This chain uses TRBV29-1 with TRBJ2-1; 13 bases agree with TRBD2. The V and J ends lost 4 bases and 6 bases, in that order; junction bases with no gene match: 3. This CDR3 is built from 14 residues. CDR1 and CDR2 from the germline V gene are SQVTM and ANQGSEA. CDR3 region: CSVVGLAGSNEQFF. CDR3 DNA sequence: TGCAGCGTTGTGGGACTAGCGGGGAGCAATGAGCAGTTCTTC.

The CDR3 sequence: CAWSMYRGLTEAFF. The CDR3 DNA follows: TGTGCCTGGAGTATGTACAGGGGGCTCACTGAAGCTTTCTTT. The V and J genes are TRBV30 and TRBJ1-1, with TRBD1 matching over 9 bases. The CDR3 is made up of 14 amino acids. J lost 4 bases, V lost 2 bases, and 5 bases had no gene match. Germline V gives CDR1 GTSNPN, CDR2 SVGIG (reference sequence).

The chain combines TRBV28 with TRBJ2-2; 12 bases are shared with TRBD2. The germline V gene has CDR1 MDHEN and CDR2 SYDVKM. V shed 7 bases, J shed 6 bases, and the junction held 6 bases outside the gene matches. The CDR3 contains 15 residues. CDR3 bases: TGTGCCAGCACCCTACTAGCGGGAGGTGCCGGGGAGCTGTTTTTT. Translating gives CASTLLAGGAGELFF.

The chain is built from TRBV9 and TRBJ2-2, with 10 nucleotides matching TRBD2. J lost 3 bases, V lost 0 bases, and 11 bases had no gene match. Germline V lookup: CDR1 SGDLS, CDR2 YYNGEE. This CDR3 spans 19 amino acids. The CDR3 coding sequence is TGTGCCAGCAGCGTAGACCCCACTAGCGGGAATTCTGACACCGGGGAGCTGTTTTTT. This codes for CASSVDPTSGNSDTGELFF.

The chain couples TRBV10-3 to TRBJ1-2; 10 nucleotides agree with TRBD1. The CDR3 is made up of 16 amino acids. Germline-derived CDR1 and CDR2 are ENHRY and SYGVKD. The V and J ends lost 2 bases and 6 bases, in that order; junction bases with no gene match: 9. The chain's CDR3 is CAISEDRGLLSDGYTF. The CDR3, as DNA: TGTGCCATCAGTGAGGACAGGGGGCTTTTGTCTGATGGCTACACCTTC.

This clone was recorded once. This chain uses TRBV29-1 with TRBJ2-1; 7 nucleotides agree with TRBD2. The germline gives CDR1 SQVTM, CDR2 ANQGSEA. This CDR3 comprises 13 residues. DNA for the CDR3: TGCATCGGCGGGGGACTCACCTACAATGAGCAGTTCTTC. Protein product: CIGGGLTYNEQFF.

This chain joins TRBV2 and TRBJ2-7; no clear D gene. Germline CDR1 SNHLY, CDR2 FYNNEI. The CDR3 extends over 12 amino acids. V lost 6 bases, J lost 4 bases, and 10 bases lay in between. CDR3 DNA: TGTGCCAGCAGCGACGGTGGGTACGAGCAGTACTTC. Translating gives CASSDGGYEQYF.

The V call is TRBV10-3, the J call TRBJ2-3; 8 positions agree with TRBD2. This CDR3 contains 15 residues. J was trimmed by 3 bases and V by 6 bases; bases with no gene match: 8. The germline CDR1 and CDR2 sequences are ENHRY and SYGVKD. CDR3 DNA: TGTGCCATCAGGGGGGACGGGGGGGCAACAGATACGCAGTATTTT. This sequence encodes CAIRGDGGATDTQYF.

This clone was seen only once. The chain carries TRBV7-2 and TRBJ2-6; D remains ambiguous. Germline V gene sequence: CDR1 SGHTA, CDR2 FQGNSA. The CDR3 spans 15 residues. V was shortened by 2 bases and J by 3 bases, with 8 bases between the two germline ends. CDR3 sequence reads: CASSLIRNGANVLTF. CDR3 bases: TGTGCCAGCAGCTTAATAAGGAATGGGGCCAACGTCCTGACTTTC.